What follows describes a single TCR beta chain. Its antigen remains unknown. Germline loops: CDR1 KGHDR, CDR2 SFDVKD. This CDR3 has 12 residues. V shed 5 bases and J shed 7 bases, with 8 bases lying between them. The entry originates in a study of identical twins. A universal primer site arose from template switching, and cDNA bore unique molecular identifiers. One entry per CDR3 protein, called by TCRdb with MiXCR from the 5' RACE reads. The data show a few hundred thousand distinct CDR3 sequences, roughly an eighth seen once. Whole-study results and caveats: Twins' surplus sharing was weaker for beta out-of-frame sequences. Within twin pairs, the out-of-frame alpha sequences they shared showed excess low generation probability. High-abundance cord blood beta clonotypes had fewer insertions; memory repertoires showed none.

These sequences were also reported in another study, on yellow fever vaccine responses in identical twins.

This sequence joins TRBV24-1 and TRBJ2-1; a weak D match, TRBD2 (6 bases). This clonotype was sampled from a woman between 18 and 29 years old in good health. The specimen was CD8+ T cells sorted from blood. The CDR3 protein is CATSVGRNEQFF. In DNA form, the CDR3 reads TGTGCCACCAGTGTTGGGAGGAATGAGCAGTTCTTC.